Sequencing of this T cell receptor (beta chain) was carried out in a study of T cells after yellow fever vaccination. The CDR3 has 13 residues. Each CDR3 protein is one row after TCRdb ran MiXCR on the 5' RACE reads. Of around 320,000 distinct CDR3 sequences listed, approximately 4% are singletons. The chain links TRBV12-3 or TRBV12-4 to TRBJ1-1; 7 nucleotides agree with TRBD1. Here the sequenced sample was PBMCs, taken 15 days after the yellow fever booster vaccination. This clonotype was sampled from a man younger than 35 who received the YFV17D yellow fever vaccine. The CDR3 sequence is CATAGGYHTEAFF. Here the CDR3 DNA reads TGTGCGACAGCAGGGGGATACCACACTGAAGCTTTCTTT.